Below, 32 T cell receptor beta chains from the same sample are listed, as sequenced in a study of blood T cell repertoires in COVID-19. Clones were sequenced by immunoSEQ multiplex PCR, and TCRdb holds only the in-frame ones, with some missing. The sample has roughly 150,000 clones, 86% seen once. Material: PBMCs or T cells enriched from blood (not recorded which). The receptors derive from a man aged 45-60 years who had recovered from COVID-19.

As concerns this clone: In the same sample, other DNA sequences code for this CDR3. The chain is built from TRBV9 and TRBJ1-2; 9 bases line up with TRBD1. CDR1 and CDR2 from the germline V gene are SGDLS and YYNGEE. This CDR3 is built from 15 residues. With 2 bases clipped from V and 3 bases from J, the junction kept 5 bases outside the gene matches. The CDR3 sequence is CASSVTGGADYGYTF. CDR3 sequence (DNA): TGTGCCAGCAGCGTCACAGGGGGCGCCGACTATGGCTACACCTTC. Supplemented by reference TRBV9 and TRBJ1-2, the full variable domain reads DSGVTQTPKHLITATGQRVTLRCSPRSGDLSVYWYQQSLDQGLQFLIQYYNGEERAKGNILERFSAQQFPDLHSELNLSSLELGDSALYFCASSVTGGADYGYTFGSGTRLTVV.

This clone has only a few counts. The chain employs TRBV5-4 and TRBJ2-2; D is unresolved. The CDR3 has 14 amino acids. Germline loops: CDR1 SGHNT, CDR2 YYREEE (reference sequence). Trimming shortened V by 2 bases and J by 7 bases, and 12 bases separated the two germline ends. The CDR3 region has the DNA TGTGCCAGCAGCTTAAACTCCCAGGACGGGGAGCTGTTTTTT. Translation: CASSLNSQDGELFF.

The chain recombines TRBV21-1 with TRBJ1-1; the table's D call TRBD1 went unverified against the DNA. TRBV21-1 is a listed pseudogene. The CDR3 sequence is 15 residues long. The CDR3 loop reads CASSNRTGQNTEAFF. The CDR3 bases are TGTGCCAGCAGCAATCGGACAGGGCAGAACACTGAAGCTTTCTTT.

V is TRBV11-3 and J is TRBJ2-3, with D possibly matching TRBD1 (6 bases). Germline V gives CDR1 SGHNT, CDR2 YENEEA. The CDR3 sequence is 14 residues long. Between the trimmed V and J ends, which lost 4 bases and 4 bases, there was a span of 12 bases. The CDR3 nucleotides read TGTGCCAGCAGCTCTGGCAGGGGCCCAGATACGCAGTATTTT. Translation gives CASSSGRGPDTQYF.

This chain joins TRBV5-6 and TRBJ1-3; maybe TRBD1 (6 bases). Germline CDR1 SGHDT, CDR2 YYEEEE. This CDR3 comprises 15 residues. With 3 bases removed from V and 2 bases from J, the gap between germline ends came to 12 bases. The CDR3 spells CASSSTGRTGNTIYF. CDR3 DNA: TGTGCCAGCAGCTCCACAGGGCGTACTGGAAACACCATATATTTT.

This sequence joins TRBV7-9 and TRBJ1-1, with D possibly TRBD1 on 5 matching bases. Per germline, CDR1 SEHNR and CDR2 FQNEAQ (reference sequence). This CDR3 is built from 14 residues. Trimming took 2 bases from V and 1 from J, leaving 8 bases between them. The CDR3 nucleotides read TGTGCCAGCAGCTTACAGGGTGCGAACACTGAAGCTTTCTTT. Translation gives CASSLQGANTEAFF.

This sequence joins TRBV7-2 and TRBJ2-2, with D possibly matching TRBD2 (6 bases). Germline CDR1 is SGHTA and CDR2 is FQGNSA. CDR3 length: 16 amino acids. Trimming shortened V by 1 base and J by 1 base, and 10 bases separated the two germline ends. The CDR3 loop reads CASSLVSGVNTGELFF. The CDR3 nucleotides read TGTGCCAGCAGCTTAGTGTCGGGGGTGAACACCGGGGAGCTGTTTTTT. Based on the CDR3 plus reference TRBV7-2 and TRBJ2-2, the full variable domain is GAGVSQSPSNKVTEKGKDVELRCDPISGHTALYWYRQSLGQGLEFLIYFQGNSAPDKSGLPSDRFSAERTGGSVSTLTIQRTQQEDSAVYLCASSLVSGVNTGELFFGEGSRLTVL.

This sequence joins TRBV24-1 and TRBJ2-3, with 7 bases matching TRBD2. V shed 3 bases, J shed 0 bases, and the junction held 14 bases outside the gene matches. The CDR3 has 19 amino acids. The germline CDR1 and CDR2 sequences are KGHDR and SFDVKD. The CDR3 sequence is CATSDELGGGEFSTDTQYF. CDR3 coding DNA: TGTGCCACCAGTGATGAGCTTGGCGGGGGAGAGTTTAGCACAGATACGCAGTATTTT.

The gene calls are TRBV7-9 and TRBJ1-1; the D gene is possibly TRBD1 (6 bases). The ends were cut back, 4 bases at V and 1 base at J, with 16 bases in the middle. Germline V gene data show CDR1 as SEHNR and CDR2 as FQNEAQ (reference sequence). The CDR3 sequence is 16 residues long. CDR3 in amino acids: CASSSRGGLGNTEAFF. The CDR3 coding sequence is TGTGCCAGCAGCTCTAGGGGGGGACTAGGGAACACTGAAGCTTTCTTT.

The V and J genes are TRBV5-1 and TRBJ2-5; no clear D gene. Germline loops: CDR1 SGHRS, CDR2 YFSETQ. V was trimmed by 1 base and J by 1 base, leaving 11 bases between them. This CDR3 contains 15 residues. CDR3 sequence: CASSLSGVGQETQYF. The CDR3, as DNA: TGCGCCAGCAGCTTGTCCGGAGTTGGCCAAGAGACCCAGTACTTC.

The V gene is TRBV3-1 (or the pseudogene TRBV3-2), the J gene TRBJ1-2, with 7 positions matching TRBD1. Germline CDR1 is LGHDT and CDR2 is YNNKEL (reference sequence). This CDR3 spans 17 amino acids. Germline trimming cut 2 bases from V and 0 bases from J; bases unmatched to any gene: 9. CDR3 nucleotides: TGTGCCAGCAGCCAACCCACCCGGACAGGAGCTAACTATGGCTACACCTTC. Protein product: CASSQPTRTGANYGYTF.

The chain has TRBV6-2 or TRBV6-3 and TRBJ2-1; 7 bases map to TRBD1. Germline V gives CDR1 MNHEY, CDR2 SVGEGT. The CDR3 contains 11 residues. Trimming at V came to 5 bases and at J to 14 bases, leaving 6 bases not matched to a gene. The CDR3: CASSTTGQEFF. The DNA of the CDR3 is TGTGCCAGCAGTACGACAGGACAGGAGTTCTTC.

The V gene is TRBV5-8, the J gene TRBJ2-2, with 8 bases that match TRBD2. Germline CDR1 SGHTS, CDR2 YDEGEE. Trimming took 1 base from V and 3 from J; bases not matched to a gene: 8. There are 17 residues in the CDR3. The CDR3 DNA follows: TGTGCCAGCAGCTTGACTAGCGGAGCAGCGGACACCGGGGAGCTGTTTTTT. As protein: CASSLTSGAADTGELFF.

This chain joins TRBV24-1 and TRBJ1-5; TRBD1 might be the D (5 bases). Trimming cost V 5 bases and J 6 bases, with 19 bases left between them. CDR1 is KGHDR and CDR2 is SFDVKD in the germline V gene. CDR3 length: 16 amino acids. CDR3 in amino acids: CATSARGREGSQPQHF. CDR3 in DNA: TGTGCCACCAGTGCCCGGGGCAGGGAGGGTTCTCAGCCCCAGCATTTT.

CDR3 loop: CASREAGAGNTIYF. DNA for the CDR3: TGTGCCAGTAGAGAGGCAGGGGCTGGAAACACCATATATTTT. This chain joins TRBV19 and TRBJ1-3; D may be TRBD1 (6 bases). V shed 6 bases and J shed 2 bases, with 11 bases lying between them. The CDR3 totals 14 residues. Per the germline V gene, CDR1 is LNHDA and CDR2 is SQIVND (reference sequence).

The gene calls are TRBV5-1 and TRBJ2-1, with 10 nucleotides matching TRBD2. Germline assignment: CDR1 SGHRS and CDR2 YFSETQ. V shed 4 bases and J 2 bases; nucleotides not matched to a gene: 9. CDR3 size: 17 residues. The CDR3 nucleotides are TGCGCCAGCAGCGGATCCCTTAGCGGGAGGACCTACAATGAGCAGTTCTTC. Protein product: CASSGSLSGRTYNEQFF.

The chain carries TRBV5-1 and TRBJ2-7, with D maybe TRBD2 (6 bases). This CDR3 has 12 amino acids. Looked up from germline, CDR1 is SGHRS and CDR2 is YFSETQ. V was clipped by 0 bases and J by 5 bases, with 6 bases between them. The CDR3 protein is CASSLGGDEQYF. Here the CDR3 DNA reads TGCGCCAGCAGCTTGGGGGGGGACGAGCAGTACTTC.

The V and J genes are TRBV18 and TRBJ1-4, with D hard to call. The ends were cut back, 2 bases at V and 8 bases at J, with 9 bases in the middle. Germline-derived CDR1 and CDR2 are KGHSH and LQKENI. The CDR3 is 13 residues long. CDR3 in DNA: TGTGCCAGCTCACCAGCGGCAGACGAAAAACTGTTTTTT. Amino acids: CASSPAADEKLFF.

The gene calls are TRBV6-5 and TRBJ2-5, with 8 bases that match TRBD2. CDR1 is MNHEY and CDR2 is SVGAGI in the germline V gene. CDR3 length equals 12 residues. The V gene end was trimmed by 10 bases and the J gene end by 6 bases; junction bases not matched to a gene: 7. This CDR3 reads CAIGGGKKTQYF. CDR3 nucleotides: TGTGCCATCGGGGGGGGGAAGAAGACCCAGTACTTC.

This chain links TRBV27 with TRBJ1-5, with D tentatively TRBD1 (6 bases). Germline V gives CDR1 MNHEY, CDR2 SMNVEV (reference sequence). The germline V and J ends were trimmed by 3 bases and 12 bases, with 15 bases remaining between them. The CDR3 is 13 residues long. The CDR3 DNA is TGTGCCAGCAGTTTGGTCAGGGGCAGATTCCAGCATTTT. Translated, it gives CASSLVRGRFQHF.

This CDR3 is CASSQGDRTPLHF. The CDR3 DNA is TGCGCCAGCAGCCAAGGAGATCGCACACCCCTCCACTTT. J is TRBJ1-6 and V is TRBV4-1; no reliable D call. V was trimmed by 1 base and J by 11 bases, leaving 9 bases between them. CDR3 length equals 13 residues. Per germline, CDR1 MGHRA and CDR2 YSYEKL.

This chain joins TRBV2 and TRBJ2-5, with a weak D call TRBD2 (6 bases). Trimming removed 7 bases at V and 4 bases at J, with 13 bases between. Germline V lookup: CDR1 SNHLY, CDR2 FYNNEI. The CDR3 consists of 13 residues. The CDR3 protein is CASTAAGTETQYF. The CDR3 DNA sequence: TGTGCCAGCACCGCGGCGGGGACAGAGACCCAGTACTTC.

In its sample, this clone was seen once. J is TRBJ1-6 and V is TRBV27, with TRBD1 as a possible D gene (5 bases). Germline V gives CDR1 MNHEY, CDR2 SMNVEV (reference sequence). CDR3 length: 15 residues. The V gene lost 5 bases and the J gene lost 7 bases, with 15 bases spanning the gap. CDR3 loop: CASSPRQGANSPLHF. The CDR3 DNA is TGTGCCAGCAGTCCTCGGCAGGGCGCGAATTCACCCCTCCACTTT.

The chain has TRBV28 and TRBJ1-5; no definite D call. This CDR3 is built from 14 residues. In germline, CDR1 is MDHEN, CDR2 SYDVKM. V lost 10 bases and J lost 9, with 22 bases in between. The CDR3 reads CAIQREVGMGPQHF. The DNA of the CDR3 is TGTGCCATCCAAAGGGAGGTGGGCATGGGGCCCCAGCATTTT.

This CDR3 reads CASSYSRGGRETQYF. The CDR3 nucleotides read TGTGCCAGCAGTTACTCGAGGGGGGGCAGGGAGACCCAGTACTTC. V and J are TRBV6-5 and TRBJ2-5, with TRBD2 as a possible D gene (7 bases). CDR1 and CDR2 from the germline V gene are MNHEY and SVGAGI. V lost 0 bases and J lost 5, with 13 bases in between. The CDR3 covers 15 residues.

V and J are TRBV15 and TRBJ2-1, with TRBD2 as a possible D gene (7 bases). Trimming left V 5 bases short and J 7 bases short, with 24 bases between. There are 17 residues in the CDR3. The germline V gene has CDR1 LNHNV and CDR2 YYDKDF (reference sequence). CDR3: CATSPRGGAGLRNEQFF. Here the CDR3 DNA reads TGTGCCACCAGCCCGCGAGGGGGAGCGGGGCTTCGGAATGAGCAGTTCTTC.

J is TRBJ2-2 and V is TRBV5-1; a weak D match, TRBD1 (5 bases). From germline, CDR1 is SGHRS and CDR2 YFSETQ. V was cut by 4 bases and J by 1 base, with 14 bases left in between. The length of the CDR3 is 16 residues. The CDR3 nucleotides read TGCGCCAGCAGCCCGAGCCCGCAGGGGAACACCGGGGAGCTGTTTTTT. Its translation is CASSPSPQGNTGELFF.

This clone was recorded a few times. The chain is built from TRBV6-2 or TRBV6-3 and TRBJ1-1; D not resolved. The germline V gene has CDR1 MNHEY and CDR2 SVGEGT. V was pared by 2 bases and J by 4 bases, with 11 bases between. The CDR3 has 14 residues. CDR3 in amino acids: CASSYNSESTEAFF. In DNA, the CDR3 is TGTGCCAGCAGTTACAATTCCGAGAGCACTGAAGCTTTCTTT.

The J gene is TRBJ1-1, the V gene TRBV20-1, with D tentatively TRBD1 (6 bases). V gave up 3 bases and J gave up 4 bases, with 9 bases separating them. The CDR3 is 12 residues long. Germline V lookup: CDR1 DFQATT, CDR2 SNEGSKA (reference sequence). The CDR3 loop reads CSASRGGTEAFF. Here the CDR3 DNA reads TGCAGTGCTAGTCGAGGGGGCACTGAAGCTTTCTTT.

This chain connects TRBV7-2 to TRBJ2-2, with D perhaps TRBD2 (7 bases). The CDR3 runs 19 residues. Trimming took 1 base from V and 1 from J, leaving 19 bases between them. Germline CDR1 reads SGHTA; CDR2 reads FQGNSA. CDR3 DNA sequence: TGTGCCAGCAGCTTAGGGGGGGGCAGGTCGAGACGGAACACCGGGGAGCTGTTTTTT. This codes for CASSLGGGRSRRNTGELFF.

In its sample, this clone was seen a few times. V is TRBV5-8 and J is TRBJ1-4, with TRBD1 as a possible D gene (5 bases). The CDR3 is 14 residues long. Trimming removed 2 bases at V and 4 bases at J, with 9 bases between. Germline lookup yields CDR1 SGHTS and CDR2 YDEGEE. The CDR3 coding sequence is TGTGCCAGCAGCTTCCCGGGGGATAATGAAAAACTGTTTTTT. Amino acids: CASSFPGDNEKLFF.

DNA of the CDR3: TGTGCCAGTAGTCCAATACAGGGTGTGGGATCAGATACGCAGTATTTT. Translating gives CASSPIQGVGSDTQYF. The chain is built from TRBV19 and TRBJ2-3; D is perhaps TRBD1 (6 bases). Trimming shortened V by 5 bases and J by 4 bases, and 19 bases separated the two germline ends. Looked up from germline, CDR1 is LNHDA and CDR2 is SQIVND (reference sequence). CDR3 length: 16 amino acids.